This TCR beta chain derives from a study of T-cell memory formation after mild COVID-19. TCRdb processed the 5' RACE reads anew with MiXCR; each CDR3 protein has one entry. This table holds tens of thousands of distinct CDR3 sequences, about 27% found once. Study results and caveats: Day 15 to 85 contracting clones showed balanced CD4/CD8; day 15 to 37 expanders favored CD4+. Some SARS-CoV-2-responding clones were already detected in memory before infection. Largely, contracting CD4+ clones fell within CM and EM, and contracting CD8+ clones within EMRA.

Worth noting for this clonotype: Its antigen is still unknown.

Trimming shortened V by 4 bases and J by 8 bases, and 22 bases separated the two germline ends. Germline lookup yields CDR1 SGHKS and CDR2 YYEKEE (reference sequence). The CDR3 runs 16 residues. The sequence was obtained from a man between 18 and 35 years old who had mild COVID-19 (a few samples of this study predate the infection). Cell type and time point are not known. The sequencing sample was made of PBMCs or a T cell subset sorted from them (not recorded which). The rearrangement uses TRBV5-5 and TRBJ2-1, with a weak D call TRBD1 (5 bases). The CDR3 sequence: CASSLGAAKLLDEQFF. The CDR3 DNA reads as TGTGCCAGCAGCCTAGGGGCAGCTAAACTTTTAGATGAGCAGTTCTTC.